This entry lists 30 T cell receptor beta chains sequenced from one sample in a study of identical twins. TCRdb called the 5' RACE reads again in MiXCR, with one record for every CDR3 protein. The sample lists 200,000 to 250,000 distinct CDR3 sequences, about 10% occurring once. Sequenced sample: memory T cells sorted from blood. These receptors were obtained from a man in his fifties or sixties in good health.

The rearrangement joins TRBV6-5 to TRBJ2-4; 10 bases match TRBD1. J lost 6 bases, V lost 2 bases, and 7 bases had no gene match. The germline CDR1 and CDR2 sequences are MNHEY and SVGAGI. There are 16 residues in the CDR3. The CDR3 spells CASSYRIDRGLNIQYF. The CDR3 DNA reads as TGTGCCAGCAGTTACAGAATCGACAGGGGGCTAAACATTCAGTACTTC.

This clonotype turned up a few times. CDR3 bases: TGCGCCAGCAGGGGACAGGGTCTGACCGGGGAGCTGTTTTTT. Protein: CASRGQGLTGELFF. J is TRBJ2-2 and V is TRBV5-1, with 9 bases aligning to TRBD1. CDR1 is SGHRS and CDR2 is YFSETQ in the germline V gene. The V and J ends lost 5 bases and 5 bases, in that order; junction bases with no gene match: 4. The CDR3 sequence is 14 residues long.

The J gene is TRBJ2-1, the V gene TRBV5-5, with D possibly being TRBD2 (5 bases). The CDR3 runs to 16 residues. Trimming pared 1 base from V and 4 bases from J, leaving 15 bases between. From germline, CDR1 is SGHKS and CDR2 YYEKEE (reference sequence). CDR3 coding DNA: TGTGCCAGCAGCTTGCAAGAAGGACTCTCATACAATGAGCAGTTCTTC. Translating it yields CASSLQEGLSYNEQFF.

This clonotype was detected many times. The V gene is TRBV4-2, the J gene TRBJ2-7; the D gene is possibly TRBD1 (6 bases). Deletions cut 6 bases from V and 5 bases from J, with 14 bases between. The CDR3 extends over 13 amino acids. Per the germline V gene, CDR1 is LGHNA and CDR2 is YNFKEQ. Here the CDR3 reads CASRESNRDEQYF. The CDR3 DNA reads as TGTGCCAGCAGGGAAAGCAACAGGGACGAGCAGTACTTC.

This clonotype was recorded at least ten times. The J gene is TRBJ2-3, the V gene TRBV4-1; unclear D gene. This CDR3 has 12 amino acids. V lost 3 bases, J lost 8 bases, and 9 bases lay in between. The germline CDR1 and CDR2 sequences are MGHRA and YSYEKL. DNA of the CDR3: TGCGCCAGCAGCCATGGCCCCGGTACGCAGTATTTT. Translating it yields CASSHGPGTQYF.

This clonotype was observed many times. The chain combines TRBV28 with TRBJ2-5, with TRBD2 matching 15 bases. J lost 2 bases, V lost 6 bases, and 4 bases had no gene match. The V gene's germline CDR1 is MDHEN and CDR2 SYDVKM. The CDR3 length is 16 residues. The CDR3 loop reads CASSQGLAGGQETQYF. In DNA form, the CDR3 reads TGTGCCAGCAGCCAGGGACTAGCGGGGGGACAAGAGACCCAGTACTTC.

The chain has TRBV6-2 or TRBV6-3 and TRBJ1-5; 10 bases line up with TRBD1. With 5 bases clipped from V and 2 bases from J, the junction kept 3 bases outside the gene matches. Germline V gene data show CDR1 as MNHEY and CDR2 as SVGEGT. CDR3 length: 15 amino acids. The CDR3 region has the DNA TGTGCCAGCAGTCGGACAGGGGGGGGCAATCAGCCCCAGCATTTT. Translated: CASSRTGGGNQPQHF.

This clonotype was detected only once. The chain employs TRBV4-3 and TRBJ2-2; D is undetermined. CDR3 size: 17 residues. Germline values: CDR1 LGHNA, CDR2 YSLEER. V lost 0 bases and J lost 1, with 12 bases in between. The CDR3, as DNA: TGCGCCAGCAGCCAAGAGCCAAGCCAGTTGAACACCGGGGAGCTGTTTTTT. Its protein product is CASSQEPSQLNTGELFF.

This clonotype came up a few times. The chain recombines TRBV3-1 with TRBJ2-7; the D gene is possibly TRBD1 (5 bases). CDR3 size: 15 residues. Germline CDR1 reads LGHDT; CDR2 reads YNNKEL (reference sequence). The V end lost 1 base, the J end lost 0 bases, and 10 bases lay between the germline ends. CDR3 amino acids: CASSQAPTGSYEQYF. Written as DNA, the CDR3 is TGTGCCAGCAGCCAAGCCCCCACAGGCTCCTACGAGCAGTACTTC.

This clonotype occurred a few times. The chain links TRBV2 to TRBJ2-1; D gene unclear. The CDR3 has 15 residues. The V gene lost 5 bases and the J gene lost 2 bases, with 13 bases spanning the gap. Germline V gives CDR1 SNHLY, CDR2 FYNNEI. This chain's CDR3 is CASSPQSGTYNEQFF. The CDR3 nucleotides are TGTGCCAGCAGTCCCCAGAGTGGCACCTACAATGAGCAGTTCTTC.

The genes are TRBV11-2 and TRBJ1-1; maybe TRBD1 (5 bases). Germline V gene lookup returns CDR1 SGHAT and CDR2 FQNNGV. V lost 0 bases and J 8 bases, leaving 16 bases between the germline ends. This CDR3 is built from 15 residues. DNA for the CDR3: TGTGCCAGCAGCTTAGATGGGGCAGTAACGGGCGAAGCTTTCTTT. Protein product: CASSLDGAVTGEAFF.

This clonotype occurred a few times. This CDR3 reads CASSYAGGASTDTQYF. In DNA, the CDR3 is TGTGCCAGCAGTTACGCTGGGGGGGCTAGCACAGATACGCAGTATTTT. The V gene is TRBV6-5, the J gene TRBJ2-3; the D gene is possibly TRBD2 (7 bases). The CDR3 totals 16 residues. The germline CDR1 and CDR2 sequences are MNHEY and SVGAGI. V shed 2 bases and J shed 0 bases, with 12 bases lying between them.

This clonotype has a handful of counts. This chain links TRBV29-1 with TRBJ2-3; 10 nucleotides line up with TRBD1. V gave up 4 bases and J gave up 6 bases; unmatched junction bases: 4. CDR3 length: 13 residues. Germline values: CDR1 SQVTM, CDR2 ANQGSEA. This chain's CDR3 is CSVGQGAGDTQYF. As DNA, the CDR3 is TGCAGCGTTGGACAGGGGGCCGGGGATACGCAGTATTTT.

The chain recombines TRBV6-5 with TRBJ1-5; 10 bases are shared with TRBD1. Germline V gene lookup returns CDR1 MNHEY and CDR2 SVGAGI. After removal of 0 bases from V and 2 bases from J, the junction contained 7 bases not matched to a gene. This CDR3 spans 18 amino acids. CDR3 in amino acids: CASSYSDRGRYGNQPQHF. The CDR3, as DNA: TGTGCCAGCAGTTACTCGGACAGGGGGAGGTATGGCAATCAGCCCCAGCATTTT.

Ten or more counts support this clonotype. The chain has TRBV4-1 and TRBJ2-2; 13 nucleotides match TRBD2. The V gene's germline CDR1 is MGHRA and CDR2 YSYEKL. With 4 bases clipped from V and 4 bases from J, the junction kept 3 bases outside the gene matches. This CDR3 spans 16 amino acids. CDR3 in amino acids: CASSPLAGGRTGELFF. Written as DNA, the CDR3 is TGCGCCAGCAGCCCACTAGCGGGGGGGCGCACCGGGGAGCTGTTTTTT.

Ten or more counts support this clonotype. This chain links TRBV7-9 with TRBJ2-7; 8 bases align to TRBD2. Germline values: CDR1 SEHNR, CDR2 FQNEAQ (reference sequence). The CDR3 runs to 14 residues. J lost 6 bases, V lost 1 base, and 5 bases had no gene match. CDR3 amino acids: CASSLEGTSREQYF. CDR3 bases: TGTGCCAGCAGCTTAGAGGGGACTAGTCGCGAGCAGTACTTC.

The chain employs TRBV6-2 or TRBV6-3 and TRBJ2-7; a weak D match, TRBD2 (7 bases). Germline values: CDR1 MNHEY, CDR2 SVGEGT. The CDR3 length is 16 residues. The V end lost 4 bases, the J end lost 4 bases, and 20 bases lay between the germline ends. CDR3 coding DNA: TGTGCCAGCAGTTCAATTTTGGGGGGGCGAACTTACGAGCAGTACTTC. Its translation is CASSSILGGRTYEQYF.

This chain connects TRBV7-8 to TRBJ1-4; TRBD1 matches 7 bases. V trimming: 3 bases; J trimming: 10 bases; junction bases outside the gene matches: 8. The CDR3 is made up of 14 amino acids. Germline CDR1 SGHVS, CDR2 FQNEAQ. The CDR3 here is CASSFETQGRKLFF. As DNA, the CDR3 is TGTGCCAGCAGCTTCGAGACACAGGGGAGAAAACTGTTTTTT.

This clonotype has a count of ten or more. This chain uses TRBV6-1 with TRBJ2-6; the D gene is possibly TRBD1 (5 bases). The CDR3 runs to 14 residues. V lost 5 bases and J 4 bases, leaving 9 bases between the germline ends. Germline-derived CDR1 and CDR2 are MNHNS and SASEGT. The DNA for the CDR3 is TGTGCCAGCAGTAGGGGATGGGGGGCCAACGTCCTGACTTTC. Its protein is CASSRGWGANVLTF.

The chain recombines TRBV6-2 or TRBV6-3 with TRBJ1-2, with TRBD1 matching 9 bases. CDR3 length equals 18 residues. V dropped 0 bases and J dropped 4; count of bases not matched to a gene: 12. CDR1 is MNHEY, CDR2 SVGEGT, per germline. The CDR3 reads CASSYSTGGTVRGYGYTF. The CDR3 coding sequence is TGTGCCAGCAGTTACTCTACAGGGGGCACCGTCCGCGGCTATGGCTACACCTTC.

This clonotype was seen many times. This chain joins TRBV5-5 and TRBJ2-5, with D possibly TRBD1 on 6 matching bases. The germline V gene has CDR1 SGHKS and CDR2 YYEKEE (reference sequence). Trimming took off 4 bases at V and 1 base at J, with 17 bases between the two ends. The CDR3 is 16 residues long. CDR3 sequence reads: CASSTLPDSSQETQYF. The DNA for the CDR3 is TGTGCCAGCAGCACACTACCGGACAGCTCCCAAGAGACCCAGTACTTC.

This sequence joins TRBV4-1 and TRBJ1-4; TRBD1 might be the D (5 bases). Germline CDR1 and CDR2: MGHRA and YSYEKL. V was clipped by 5 bases and J by 3 bases, with 16 bases between them. There are 16 residues in the CDR3. CDR3 amino acids: CASSSGEGPANEKLFF. The CDR3, as DNA: TGCGCCAGCAGCTCTGGGGAGGGGCCGGCTAATGAAAAACTGTTTTTT.

This clonotype was detected ten times or more. This chain uses TRBV29-1 with TRBJ2-5, with no clear D. CDR3 length: 12 amino acids. Germline V gene data show CDR1 as SQVTM and CDR2 as ANQGSEA. Trimming removed 5 bases at V and 5 bases at J, with 12 bases between. CDR3 sequence: CSVKARWETQYF. The CDR3 coding sequence is TGCAGCGTTAAGGCTCGTTGGGAGACCCAGTACTTC.

This clonotype was observed a handful of times. V gene TRBV20-1 combines with J gene TRBJ2-1, with TRBD2 matching over 8 bases. CDR3 length: 17 residues. The V and J ends lost 0 bases and 4 bases, in that order; junction bases with no gene match: 11. CDR1 and CDR2 from the germline V gene are DFQATT and SNEGSKA (reference sequence). The CDR3 region has the DNA TGCAGTGCTAGAGATCTTCGGGCGGGAGGACGATACAATGAGCAGTTCTTC. As protein: CSARDLRAGGRYNEQFF.

This clonotype was recorded many times. The chain links TRBV10-3 to TRBJ1-2; D is unresolved. CDR3 length: 14 amino acids. Trimming left V 3 bases short and J 3 bases short, with 11 bases between. Germline V lookup: CDR1 ENHRY, CDR2 SYGVKD. CDR3 residues: CAISDRVTDYGYTF. For the CDR3, the DNA is TGTGCCATCAGTGATCGGGTAACGGACTATGGCTACACCTTC.

This clonotype was recorded at least ten times. The rearrangement joins TRBV6-2 or TRBV6-3 to TRBJ2-1, with a tentative D call TRBD2 (6 bases). Germline V lookup: CDR1 MNHEY, CDR2 SVGEGT. V was shortened by 6 bases and J by 11 bases, with 17 bases between the two germline ends. This CDR3 has 13 residues. Written as DNA, the CDR3 is TGTGCCAGCAGACGACCGGGACTTACTAAGCAGTTCTTC. Translating gives CASRRPGLTKQFF.

This clonotype has a handful of counts. V is TRBV14 and J is TRBJ2-3; D call uncertain. The CDR3 extends over 12 amino acids. Per the germline V gene, CDR1 is SGHDN and CDR2 is FVKESK. Trimming stripped 2 bases from V and 7 bases from J, with 7 bases between. The CDR3 DNA reads TGTGCCAGCAGCCAAAACCCTAATACGCAGTATTTT. Translated: CASSQNPNTQYF.

This clonotype was recorded at least ten times. This chain links TRBV20-1 with TRBJ2-3; 8 nucleotides agree with TRBD1. CDR1 is DFQATT and CDR2 is SNEGSKA in the germline V gene (reference sequence). This CDR3 is 14 amino acids long. Trimming took 3 bases from V and 2 from J; bases not matched to a gene: 4. CDR3 nucleotides: TGCAGTGCTAGCGGGACAGGCTTCACAGATACGCAGTATTTT. It codes for CSASGTGFTDTQYF.

This clonotype has a count of ten or more. This chain uses TRBV3-1 with TRBJ1-6; unclear D gene. This CDR3 comprises 12 residues. The V and J ends lost 1 base and 9 bases respectively, with 4 bases between them. Germline assignment: CDR1 LGHDT and CDR2 YNNKEL (reference sequence). The CDR3 sequence is CASSQARSPLHF. The CDR3 DNA sequence: TGTGCCAGCAGCCAAGCACGTTCACCCCTCCACTTT.

This clonotype was seen many times. The chain is built from TRBV20-1 and TRBJ2-1, with 11 bases that match TRBD2. CDR1 DFQATT and CDR2 SNEGSKA come from the germline V gene (reference sequence). The CDR3 extends over 16 amino acids. The V gene end was trimmed by 4 bases and the J gene end by 4 bases; junction bases not matched to a gene: 9. The DNA of the CDR3 is TGCAGTGCTAACCCCACTAGCGGGAGCCGATACAATGAGCAGTTCTTC. It translates to CSANPTSGSRYNEQFF.